This T cell receptor beta chain was retrieved from a study of blood T cell repertoires in COVID-19 (dated by TCRdb to the early 2020s). At the level of the whole study: Samples covering the acute and convalescent phases of COVID-19 were provided by collaborators in the United States, Italy and Spain. The sample metadata nearly always contained a de-identified subject ID, COVID-19 status, age in years and sex. The material from the prospective study consisted of cDNA or gDNA derived from T cells, B-cell-depleted T cells, or PBMCs. Samples were obtained from the ongoing ImmuneRACE study (first 160 participants) and from 1,254 subjects provided by 6 global collaborators. The repertoires were made available in a free public database intended to serve as a resource for research on the immune response to SARS-CoV-2. Where available, HLA class I and class II types were obtained from metadata supplied by the sample provider rather than from assay-based typing. Subjects who had been exposed to COVID-19, were actively infected with it, or had recovered from it provided the deeply sampled blood TCRbeta repertoires that made up the dataset. Study-wide findings and limitations: The amount of clinical and demographic metadata varied by source and participant and was provided uncurated.

TCRbeta CDR3 regions were amplified from genomic DNA by means of the immunoSEQ Assay, a bias-controlled multiplex PCR. The study's processing was this. Within the assay, amplification of reference gene primers was used to estimate how many nucleated cells each sample contained. To quantify the absolute abundance of each unique TCRbeta CDR3 rearrangement, sequence reads were collapsed and filtered. For each sample, productive Simpson clonality was calculated as the square root of Simpson's diversity index over productive rearrangements. TCRdb mirrors the immuneACCESS table, restricted to in-frame sequences. Some clones are absent from its copies; in checked studies, under half trace to an unresolved V gene, and the reason for the others is unknown. V and J calls plus clone size are reproduced from that table; the DNA served to infer D and trimming. This sample lists about 170,000 clones; approximately 85% were detected once. The ten largest make up approximately 7% of the sample.

Per the germline V gene (reference sequence), MNHNY is the CDR1 and SVGAGI is the CDR2. The CDR3, from cysteine to phenylalanine, totals 15 residues. Of all the DNA, just the CDR3 is kept, 45 bases in frame from base 1. The V and J ends are trimmed by 0 bases and 4 bases, leaving 12 bases between them. At one collaborating source in Seattle, patients were enrolled during active infection and were followed longitudinally through the course of disease. Each collaborating institution followed its own protocols to collect whole blood in K2EDTA tubes. For TCRbeta analysis, collaborators shipped samples in one of three forms: frozen whole blood, isolated PBMCs, or DNA extracted from either of those sample types. In regard to this clone: This receptor's antigen is unknown. Base-call qualities are not available, and no considerably larger clone is one nucleotide away.

The TCR originated in a man aged 80 or over with COVID-19, enrolled during active disease. This sequence uses TRBV6-6 and TRBJ1-1; the D gene cannot be named for sure. The sample was peripheral blood. The nucleotides read TGTGCCAGCAGTTACTCGGACGGCGGAGGCACTGAAGCTTTCTTT. Its protein reads: CASSYSDGGGTEAFF.